Sequencing of this T cell receptor beta chain was carried out in a study of T cells in Graves' hyperthyroidism and ophthalmopathy. Study-wide findings and caveats: Most clonotypes that expanded in the thyroid above 0.001 also showed up in blood.

This clonotype showed up just a few times. The antigen remains undetermined. Amplification targeted TCR beta CDR3 regions from RNA transcripts. First-round RT-PCR with HTBI primers amplified the TCR CDR3 region. TCRdb itself ran the multiplex PCR reads through MiXCR, one entry per CDR3 protein. The profile covers 500,000 to 800,000 distinct CDR3 sequences, with roughly 15% appearing a single time and approximately 12% taken by the ten largest. The germline gives CDR1 SGHAT, CDR2 FQNNGV. The CDR3 has 13 amino acids. Trimming took off 1 base at V and 8 bases at J, with 9 bases between the two ends. Ophthalmopathy patients had moderate-to-severe active disease, CAS ≥3, NOSPECS ≥4, and disease duration under 3 months. Thyroid ultrasound, orbital computed tomography, clinical symptoms, and serum thyroxine and TRAb underpinned diagnoses. The authors obtained PBMCs from about 9.5 ml of fresh peripheral blood.

The receptor's source is a woman in her forties or fifties with Graves' ophthalmopathy. Sequencing was performed on blood. This chain links TRBV11-2 with TRBJ2-1; maybe TRBD2 (5 bases). The CDR3 spells CASSLVRRDEQFF. The DNA for the CDR3 is TGTGCCAGCAGCTTAGTGAGGCGGGATGAGCAGTTCTTC.